Below, 23 T cell receptor beta chains from the same sample are listed, as sequenced in a study of CD8+ T cells in alopecia areata. Sequencing relied on a cDNA template that was reverse transcribed from extracted RNA. This table comes from immunoSEQ multiplex PCR, and its TCRdb copy is limited to in-frame clones, with some not included. The sample includes more than 200,000 clones, less than 80% of them seen just once. The sequencing used CD4+ T cells sorted from blood, collected at week 0. These receptors came from a human donor with alopecia areata.

This clone has more than one count but fewer than ten. CDR3 DNA sequence: TGTGCCAGCAGCTTGGGGGCCCGACGGGCCACAGATACGCAGTATTTT. Translating gives CASSLGARRATDTQYF. The chain links TRBV7-3 to TRBJ2-3, with D possibly being TRBD1 (6 bases). V shed 3 bases and J shed 2 bases, with 15 bases lying between them. Looked up from germline, CDR1 is SGHTA and CDR2 is FQGTGA. The CDR3 consists of 16 residues. Looking up the rest from reference TRBV7-3 and TRBJ2-3 gives the full variable domain: GAGVSQTPSNKVTEKGKYVELRCDPISGHTALYWYRQSLGQGPEFLIYFQGTGAADDSGLPNDRFFAVRPEGSVSTLKIQRTERGDSAVYLCASSLGARRATDTQYFGPGTRLTVL.

The V gene is TRBV7-8, the J gene TRBJ2-3; D possibly corresponds to TRBD1 (6 bases). V was shortened by 1 base and J by 1 base, with 6 bases between the two germline ends. Germline V gene lookup returns CDR1 SGHVS and CDR2 FQNEAQ. The CDR3 consists of 14 residues. CDR3 protein: CASSLDRGTDTQYF. CDR3 nucleotides: TGTGCCAGCAGCTTAGACAGGGGCACAGATACGCAGTATTTT.

This clone turned up a few times. V usage is TRBV30 and J usage is TRBJ1-5; perhaps TRBD1 as D (5 bases). Germline-derived CDR1 and CDR2 are GTSNPN and SVGIG (reference sequence). Trimming removed 3 bases at V and 0 bases at J, with 12 bases between. CDR3 length: 15 amino acids. CDR3 DNA sequence: TGTGCCTGGAGCCGGGACGTCCGTAGCAATCAGCCCCAGCATTTT. Its translation: CAWSRDVRSNQPQHF. Combining the CDR3 with reference TRBV30 and TRBJ1-5 gives the whole variable domain SQTIHQWPATLVQPVGSPLSLECTVEGTSNPNLYWYRQAAGRGLQLLFYSVGIGQISSEVPQNLSASRPQDRQFILSSKKLLLSDSGFYLCAWSRDVRSNQPQHFGDGTRLSIL.

This clone showed up just once. This rearrangement joins TRBV30 to TRBJ1-5; D possibly corresponds to TRBD1 (6 bases). The CDR3 sequence is 17 residues long. Deletions cut 2 bases from V and 0 bases from J, with 17 bases between. The germline gives CDR1 GTSNPN, CDR2 SVGIG (reference sequence). The CDR3 loop is CAWSWARGEYSNQPQHF. The CDR3 DNA is TGTGCCTGGAGTTGGGCGAGGGGGGAGTATAGCAATCAGCCCCAGCATTTT.

The J gene is TRBJ2-6, the V gene TRBV6-1; no definite D call. The germline CDR1 and CDR2 sequences are MNHNS and SASEGT. This CDR3 has 13 residues. V lost 8 bases, J lost 1 base, and 6 bases lay in between. This CDR3 reads CASDGSGANVLTF. The CDR3 nucleotides read TGTGCCAGCGACGGTTCTGGGGCCAACGTCCTGACTTTC.

The V and J genes are TRBV6-1 and TRBJ1-6, with D tentatively TRBD1 (5 bases). V lost 3 bases and J lost 7, with 10 bases in between. Germline-derived CDR1 and CDR2 are MNHNS and SASEGT. This CDR3 spans 14 amino acids. This chain's CDR3 is CASSEGEWNSPLHF. The CDR3 DNA sequence: TGTGCCAGCAGTGAGGGGGAGTGGAATTCACCCCTCCACTTT.

This chain joins TRBV9 and TRBJ2-3; perhaps D is TRBD1 or TRBD2 (5 bases each). The CDR3 runs 13 residues. The germline gives CDR1 SGDLS, CDR2 YYNGEE. V was trimmed by 2 bases and J by 4 bases, leaving 8 bases between them. The CDR3 here is CASSVLGADTQYF. The CDR3 bases are TGTGCCAGCAGCGTCTTGGGGGCAGATACGCAGTATTTT. Full variable domain (outside the CDR3, taken from reference TRBV9 and TRBJ2-3): DSGVTQTPKHLITATGQRVTLRCSPRSGDLSVYWYQQSLDQGLQFLIQYYNGEERAKGNILERFSAQQFPDLHSELNLSSLELGDSALYFCASSVLGADTQYFGPGTRLTVL.

The V call is TRBV30, the J call TRBJ2-7; 7 bases fit TRBD2. The CDR3 covers 12 residues. The junction had 4 bases not matched to a gene; V was cut back by 2 bases and J by 6 bases. From germline, CDR1 is GTSNPN and CDR2 SVGIG (reference sequence). The CDR3 coding sequence is TGTGCCTGGAGTCAGCGGGGAACCGAGCAGTACTTC. It is translated as CAWSQRGTEQYF.

The V call is TRBV5-1, the J call TRBJ2-5; D remains unclear. The CDR3 spans 12 residues. Germline assignment: CDR1 SGHRS and CDR2 YFSETQ. Trimming stripped 4 bases from V and 5 bases from J, with 9 bases between. The CDR3 protein is CASSEPQETQYF. In DNA, the CDR3 is TGCGCCAGCAGCGAACCCCAGGAGACCCAGTACTTC.

This clone was detected only once. V is TRBV30 and J is TRBJ1-5; no clear D. Germline V CDR1 and CDR2: GTSNPN, SVGIG (reference sequence). This CDR3 contains 13 residues. V lost 2 bases and J 0 bases, leaving 5 bases between the germline ends. The CDR3 protein is CAWSRYSNQPQHF. The CDR3 DNA reads as TGTGCCTGGAGTAGATATAGCAATCAGCCCCAGCATTTT.

The chain links TRBV19 to TRBJ1-1; D may be TRBD1 (5 bases). The V end was cut by 4 bases, the J end by 1 base, with 10 bases between. Germline CDR1 LNHDA, CDR2 SQIVND (reference sequence). This CDR3 is 14 amino acids long. The CDR3 bases are TGTGCCAGTAGTACAGGCAGGGAGAACACTGAAGCTTTCTTT. Amino acids: CASSTGRENTEAFF.

The chain joins TRBV9 to TRBJ2-3, with D unresolved. CDR1 is SGDLS and CDR2 is YYNGEE in the germline V gene. Trimming removed 0 bases from V and 0 bases from J, with 8 bases in between. The CDR3 runs to 15 residues. Here the CDR3 reads CASSVARASTDTQYF. CDR3 nucleotide sequence: TGTGCCAGCAGCGTAGCTCGAGCTAGCACAGATACGCAGTATTTT.

This clone appeared a single time. The rearrangement links TRBV19 to TRBJ1-5; D possibly corresponds to TRBD1 (6 bases). The CDR3 has 17 residues. V dropped 0 bases and J dropped 0 bases, with 12 bases sitting between them. The germline V gene has CDR1 LNHDA and CDR2 SQIVND (reference sequence). Here the CDR3 DNA reads TGTGCCAGTAGTATAGAGACAGGAGCACTTAGCAATCAGCCCCAGCATTTT. Its translation is CASSIETGALSNQPQHF.

As DNA, the CDR3 is TGTGCCAGCACTACTGCCAGGGTGCAGCCCCAGCATTTT. As protein: CASTTARVQPQHF. The V and J genes are TRBV2 and TRBJ1-5; the D gene is possibly TRBD1 (5 bases). CDR1 is SNHLY, CDR2 FYNNEI, per germline. The V and J ends lost 7 bases and 7 bases respectively, with 14 bases between them. This CDR3 contains 13 residues.

This clone was counted a single time. The rearrangement joins TRBV9 to TRBJ1-2, with 8 bases lining up with TRBD1. Looked up from germline, CDR1 is SGDLS and CDR2 is YYNGEE. The CDR3 extends over 14 amino acids. J was trimmed by 3 bases and V by 4 bases; bases with no gene match: 5. The CDR3 sequence is CASSPLQGDYGYTF. CDR3 DNA: TGTGCCAGCAGCCCCTTACAGGGGGACTATGGCTACACCTTC.

This chain joins TRBV11-2 and TRBJ2-3; D not certain. CDR3 length: 15 residues. Germline CDR1 and CDR2: SGHAT and FQNNGV. V lost 5 bases, J lost 0 bases, and 12 bases lay in between. Here the CDR3 reads CASSLTTLSTDTQYF. DNA of the CDR3: TGTGCCAGCAGCCTCACAACACTTAGCACAGATACGCAGTATTTT.

Only one count was recorded for this clone. The chain links TRBV30 to TRBJ1-1; D remains ambiguous. The length of the CDR3 is 11 residues. Trimming shortened V by 3 bases and J by 3 bases, and 5 bases separated the two germline ends. Germline V lookup: CDR1 GTSNPN, CDR2 SVGIG (reference sequence). CDR3 in amino acids: CAWRQYTEAFF. The DNA of the CDR3 is TGTGCCTGGAGGCAGTACACTGAAGCTTTCTTT.

The rearrangement joins TRBV6-1 to TRBJ2-1; no definite D call. The CDR3 has 14 residues. Trimming removed 9 bases at V and 5 bases at J, with 17 bases between. Per the germline V gene, CDR1 is MNHNS and CDR2 is SASEGT. The CDR3 DNA reads as TGTGCCAGTACCGCCTCTTGGTGGGACAATGAGCAGTTCTTC. Amino acid sequence: CASTASWWDNEQFF.

This clone was detected only a few times. The V and J genes are TRBV6-1 and TRBJ2-1; D ambiguous. The V gene lost 6 bases and the J gene lost 0 bases, with 12 bases spanning the gap. The germline V gene encodes CDR1 MNHNS and CDR2 SASEGT. The CDR3 is 15 residues long. The CDR3 sequence is CASSPLTVSYNEQFF. The CDR3 coding sequence is TGTGCCAGCAGCCCCCTGACGGTCTCCTACAATGAGCAGTTCTTC.

This chain connects TRBV6-1 to TRBJ1-6, with TRBD1 as a possible D gene (6 bases). CDR3 length: 13 residues. Germline CDR1 reads MNHNS; CDR2 reads SASEGT. Deletions cut 4 bases from V and 8 bases from J, with 9 bases between. For the CDR3, the DNA is TGTGCCAGCAGTGTAAACAGGGATTCACCCCTCCACTTT. Protein product: CASSVNRDSPLHF.

This sequence joins TRBV18 and TRBJ1-6; TRBD1 might be the D (6 bases). The germline V and J ends were trimmed by 4 bases and 8 bases, with 9 bases remaining between them. CDR3 length: 13 residues. Germline V gene sequence: CDR1 KGHSH, CDR2 LQKENI. CDR3 sequence: CASSQGGDSPLHF. The CDR3 nucleotides read TGTGCCAGCTCACAGGGGGGAGATTCACCCCTCCACTTT.

This clone was seen a few times. In the same sample, other DNA sequences code for this CDR3. This chain links TRBV29-1 with TRBJ1-2; 8 nucleotides line up with TRBD1. The length of the CDR3 is 13 residues. V shed 3 bases and J 3 bases; nucleotides not matched to a gene: 3. Per germline, CDR1 SQVTM and CDR2 ANQGSEA. CDR3 bases: TGCAGCGTTGACCGGACAGGGTACTATGGCTACACCTTC. Translated, it gives CSVDRTGYYGYTF.

The V and J genes are TRBV30 and TRBJ2-2; D gene ambiguous. Germline V CDR1 and CDR2: GTSNPN, SVGIG (reference sequence). Trimming removed 1 base from V and 4 bases from J, with 7 bases in between. The CDR3 spans 13 residues. The CDR3 DNA reads TGTGCCTGGAGTGCCCAGATCACCGGGGAGCTGTTTTTT. It codes for CAWSAQITGELFF.